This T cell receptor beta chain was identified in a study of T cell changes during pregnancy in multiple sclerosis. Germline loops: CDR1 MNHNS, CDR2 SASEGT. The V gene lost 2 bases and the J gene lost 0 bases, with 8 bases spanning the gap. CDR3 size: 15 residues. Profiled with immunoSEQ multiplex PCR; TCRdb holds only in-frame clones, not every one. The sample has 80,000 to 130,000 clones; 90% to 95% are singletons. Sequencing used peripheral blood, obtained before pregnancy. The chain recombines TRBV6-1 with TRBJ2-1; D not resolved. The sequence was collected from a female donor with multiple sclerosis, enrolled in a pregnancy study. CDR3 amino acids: CASSELPSSYNEQFF. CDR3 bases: TGTGCCAGCAGTGAACTGCCTAGCTCCTACAATGAGCAGTTCTTC.